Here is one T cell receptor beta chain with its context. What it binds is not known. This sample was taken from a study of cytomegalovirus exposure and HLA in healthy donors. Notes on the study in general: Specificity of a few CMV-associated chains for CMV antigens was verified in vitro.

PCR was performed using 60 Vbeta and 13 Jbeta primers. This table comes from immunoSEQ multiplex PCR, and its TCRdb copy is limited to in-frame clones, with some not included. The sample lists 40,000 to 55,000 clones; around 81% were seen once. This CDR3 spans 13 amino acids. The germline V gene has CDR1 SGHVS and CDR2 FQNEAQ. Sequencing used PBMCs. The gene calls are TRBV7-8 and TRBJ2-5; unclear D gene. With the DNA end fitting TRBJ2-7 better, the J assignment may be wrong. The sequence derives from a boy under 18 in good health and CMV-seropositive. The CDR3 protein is CASSLAAGYEQYF. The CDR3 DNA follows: TGTGCCAGCAGCTTAGCAGCAGGCTACGAGCAGTACTTC.